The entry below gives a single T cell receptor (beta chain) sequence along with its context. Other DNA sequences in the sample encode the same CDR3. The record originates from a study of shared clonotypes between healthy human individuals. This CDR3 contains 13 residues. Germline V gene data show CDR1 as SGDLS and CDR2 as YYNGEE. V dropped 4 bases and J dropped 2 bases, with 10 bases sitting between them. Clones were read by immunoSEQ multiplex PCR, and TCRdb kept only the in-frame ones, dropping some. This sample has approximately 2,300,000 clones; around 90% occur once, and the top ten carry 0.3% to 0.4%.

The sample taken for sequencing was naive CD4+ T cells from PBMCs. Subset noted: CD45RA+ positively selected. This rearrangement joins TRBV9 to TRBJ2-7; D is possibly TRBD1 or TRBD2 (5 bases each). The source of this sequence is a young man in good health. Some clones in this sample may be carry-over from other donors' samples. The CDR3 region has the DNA TGTGCCAGCAGCACGGGACCGACCTACGAGCAGTACTTC. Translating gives CASSTGPTYEQYF.